This T cell receptor beta chain was sequenced in a study of cytomegalovirus exposure and HLA in healthy donors (dated by TCRdb to 2015 to 2018). For context, the study as a whole: According to an earlier analysis of 587 of the donors, about 180 million T cells yielded 117 million unique TCR beta sequences and about 300 Gb of sequence data. Around 330 gigabases of sequencing data and 70 million to 100 million unique TCR sequences made up an early release that covered some 640 HLA-typed donors. Of the approximately 370 genotyped donors, less than 90% were placed in the genetic ancestry cluster associated with self-reported Caucasian donors. The study was designed to test whether signatures of past pathogen exposure could be identified by cataloging public T cell receptors. Using immunosequencing, the study profiled T cell repertoires from around 670 subjects and related those repertoires to cytomegalovirus serostatus. Besides the first cohort of approximately 670 subjects, a separate validation cohort made up of some 110 different subjects was used. High-throughput TCR immunosequencing, statistical association of individual TCRs with disease status, and machine learning were combined to predict cytomegalovirus infection status. A later analysis re-analyzed previously published TCR beta repertoires from 550 to 700 donors and added high-resolution HLA genotyping to study TCR occurrence patterns. In the later analysis, no new phenotypic data were used to find candidate immune exposures; instead, reliance was placed on TCR beta sequences and their occurrence across donors. An earlier analysis of approximately 500 of the donors applied high-throughput TCR beta sequencing to assess whether each TCR beta V gene segment acted as functional or pseudogenic. Donor age, sex, ethnicity and CMV serostatus were compiled alongside the repertoire data. A later genetic analysis used genome-wide SNP genotypes for about 60% of the roughly 700 donors, treating that subset as a discovery cohort. All discovery cohort repertoires had been generated using a single sequencing platform. Class I and class II HLA loci were covered by the typing at four-digit resolution. The number of donors typed differed by locus, with 629-630 for A, B, C, DRB1 and DQB1, roughly 520 for DQA1, over 600 for DPA1, and around 450 for DPB1. Five DR-DQ haplotypes were handled as single units for association and clustering, since linkage in the cohort was strong. Among some 400 genotyped donors of the cohort, an average of around 250,000 unique TCR beta nucleotide sequences was sequenced per donor, of which 15% to 20% were non-productive. Results the study describes overall, beyond this receptor: Some IMGT-functional V segments, including TRBV6-2 and TRBV6-3, could not be distinguished by the 87-base-pair reads and were therefore excluded. A further reported finding was that TCR beta sequences accurately predicted the HLA-A and HLA-B alleles for most subjects in the first cohort. The cohort was sequenced for TCR beta chains only, and without alpha or paired-chain data the features that could be detected were limited. In a later genetic analysis, a missense DCLRE1C variant was associated with V-gene and J-gene trimming of TCR beta chains, and the association was replicated in an independent cohort. Because HLA typing was missing for some donors at each locus, association tests included only the typed subset. Because counts were too low, 15 to 20 rarely observed V segments, including chromosome 9 orphons, were left out of the earlier analysis of roughly 600 of the donors. Presence/absence analyses assumed roughly uniform sequencing depth across donors, an assumption that may not hold. In a later analysis, HLA-associated TCR beta chains were found to be more clonally expanded and to have lower generation probabilities than equally common non-associated chains. In a later analysis, TCR association rates were found to vary across HLA loci, with the most associated TCRs seen for DRB1 alleles and the fewest for HLA-C alleles. A later analysis reported that several top co-occurrence clusters appeared linked to parvovirus B19, influenza, CMV and Epstein-Barr virus. Correlated functional status among segregating V segments might reflect linkage disequilibrium, but an unknown experimental factor could not be ruled out. When HLA alleles, especially DR and DQ, strongly co-occurred, TCR associations were difficult to assign to individual alleles. According to a later analysis, most CMV-associated TCR beta chains appeared to be HLA-restricted, and the HLA associations seemed to be driven largely by CMV exposure. In both the original and validation cohorts, the classifier was reported to diagnose cytomegalovirus status with high specificity and sensitivity. According to the authors, the approach could potentially be generalized to other disease states and immunological phenotypes. Specific HLA alleles were associated with some 15,000 TCR beta sequences at a false discovery rate of 0.05 in a later analysis. Immune exposure information for the cohort was limited to CMV serostatus. In a later genetic analysis, fewer N-insertions in productive TCRs were reported among donors in an Asian-associated ancestry cluster than the approximately 630-donor mean. The sequencing pipeline was judged likely to have produced a cluster of highly shared sequence variants as a technical artifact. A total of 150 to 200 TCR beta chains were listed by the study as associated with cytomegalovirus. Across donors, most TCR sequences were observed very rarely, whereas some public TCRs were present in many individuals. In vitro tests confirmed that three of the cytomegalovirus-associated TCR beta chains recognize cytomegalovirus antigens. An earlier analysis of approximately 600 of the donors showed that most TCR beta V segments appeared in productive rearrangements either about 87% or about 30% of the time, which broadly matched IMGT annotations.

A word on this clone: No antigen is known for it. No base quality information exists; no much larger clone differs at one position.

The CDR3, cysteine through phenylalanine, is 17 amino acids long. Just the 51-base CDR3 DNA is kept, in frame starting at base 1. As encoded in the germline V gene, CDR1 is SNHLY while CDR2 is FYNNEI. V and J lose 1 base and 0 bases, and a span of 13 bases separates them. To prepare the library, the immunoSEQ multiplex PCR assay was applied. For the multiplex PCR, a mixture combining 60 forward primers for TCR Vbeta segments and 13 reverse primers for TCR Jbeta segments was used. The CDR3 region of rearranged TCR beta genes was amplified from genomic DNA with a multiplex PCR assay. Amplified TCR beta libraries were sequenced as 87-base-pair reads on the Illumina HiSeq System. The authors' pipeline ran thus. Across the 500 to 750 repertoires, a later analysis counted 78 million or so unique TCR beta chains, around 11 million of which were shared by at least two donors. A nearest-neighbor algorithm error-corrected the raw reads and collapsed the reads into unique sequences, merging closely related sequences to remove PCR and sequencing errors. To assign V, D and J gene segments, CDR3 sequences were aligned to IMGT reference sequences. For a sequence to be retained, at least a six-nucleotide match to both a V gene segment and a J gene segment was required. A rearrangement was called productive if the CDR3 had no stop codons and remained in frame with V and J, and every other rearrangement was called non-productive. Following IMGT convention, CDR3 was defined as the stretch from the second conserved V-encoded cysteine up to the conserved J-encoded phenylalanine. In an earlier analysis of 550 to 650 of the donors, sequences lacking an unambiguous match to a single V gene segment were excluded. An earlier analysis of just under 600 of the donors called V segments functional above 56.7% productive rearrangements and segregating when the between-donor standard deviation exceeded 5%. A statistical classification framework was built to diagnose cytomegalovirus status from the catalog of TCR beta chain sequences. A later analysis assigned V and J genes by comparing TCR nucleotide sequences with IMGT/GENE-DB human TR gene sequences. In a later analysis, CDR3 sequences and most-parsimonious VDJ recombination scenarios were assigned using the TCRdist pipeline. In a later analysis, every TCR beta chain was defined by the combination of its CDR3 amino acid sequence and its V-gene family, and reads without a unique V-gene family were dropped. As a way to deal with suspected cross-contamination and a sequencing artifact, a later analysis dropped hundreds of nucleotide sequences that were highly shared and had low generation probability. In a later analysis, a clonal expansion index was calculated for each public chain from normalized within-repertoire ranks of inferred template counts. In a later analysis, generation probabilities were computed with a VDJ recombination model fitted to out-of-frame rearrangements, and the resulting probabilities were checked against IGoR. In a later analysis, TCR-TCR, TCR-HLA and TCR-CMV co-occurrence was scored with hypergeometric tests, and a repertoire-size bias correction was applied to TCR pairs. To estimate false discovery rates, a later analysis permuted the HLA or CMV assignments 20 times. In a later analysis, co-occurring TCRs were grouped using DBSCAN, and TCRdist sequence similarity was added for clustering within HLA-allele-positive subsets. Repertoires with fewer than 30,000 or more than 120,000 public chains, plus five repertoires with anomalous nucleotide sharing, were excluded from co-occurrence clustering. In TCRdb, the immuneACCESS table is reduced to in-frame sequences with V and J assigned. These tables do not hold every clone; where another copy was compared, an unresolved V gene accounts for under half, and the others remain unexplained. V, J and clone size were drawn from that table, and D and trimming were deduced from the DNA. The sample records about 98,000 clones, about two thirds of which are singletons. Around 2.3% of the sample comes from the top ten.

The cohort comprised 550 to 700 healthy bone marrow donors. At the time of sampling, all cohort members were nominally healthy, though unrecorded immune exposures were likely present. The donor tested CMV seronegative and was one of the 352 seronegative cohort members. Every donor gave a peripheral blood sample, and the peripheral blood mononuclear cells from that sample were used for TCR beta sequencing. Genomic DNA extraction from the blood cell samples was performed with the Qiagen DNeasy Blood Extraction Kit. The sample taken for sequencing was PBMCs. This receptor was obtained from a man aged 45 to 65 in good health and CMV-seronegative. The chain joins TRBV2 to TRBJ1-5, with no confidently assigned D gene. The CDR3 in this case is CASSEEGGFNSNQPQHF. The sequenced DNA: TGTGCCAGCAGTGAAGAGGGCGGGTTTAATAGCAATCAGCCCCAGCATTTT.